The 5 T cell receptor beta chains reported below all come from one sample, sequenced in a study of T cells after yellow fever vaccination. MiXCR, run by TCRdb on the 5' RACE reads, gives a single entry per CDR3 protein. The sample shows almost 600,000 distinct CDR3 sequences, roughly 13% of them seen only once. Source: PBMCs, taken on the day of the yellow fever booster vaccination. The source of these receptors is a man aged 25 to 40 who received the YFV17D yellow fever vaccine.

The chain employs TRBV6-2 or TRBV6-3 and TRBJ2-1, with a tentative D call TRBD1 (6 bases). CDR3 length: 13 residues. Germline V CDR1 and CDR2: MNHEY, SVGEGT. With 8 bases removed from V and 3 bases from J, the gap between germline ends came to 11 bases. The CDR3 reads CASGKTGYNEQFF. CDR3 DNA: TGTGCCAGCGGCAAGACAGGCTACAATGAGCAGTTCTTC.

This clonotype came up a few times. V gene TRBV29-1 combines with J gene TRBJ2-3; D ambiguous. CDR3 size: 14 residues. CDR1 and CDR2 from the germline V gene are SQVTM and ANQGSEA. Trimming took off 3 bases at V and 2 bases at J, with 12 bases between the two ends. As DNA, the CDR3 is TGCAGCGTTGATATTGCCGAAGACACAGATACGCAGTATTTT. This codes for CSVDIAEDTDTQYF.

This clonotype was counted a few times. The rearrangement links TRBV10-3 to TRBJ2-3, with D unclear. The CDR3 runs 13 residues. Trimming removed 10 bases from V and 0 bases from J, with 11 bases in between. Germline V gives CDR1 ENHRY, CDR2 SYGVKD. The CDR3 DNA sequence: TGTGCCACTCGCGGCGGTAGCACAGATACGCAGTATTTT. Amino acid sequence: CATRGGSTDTQYF.

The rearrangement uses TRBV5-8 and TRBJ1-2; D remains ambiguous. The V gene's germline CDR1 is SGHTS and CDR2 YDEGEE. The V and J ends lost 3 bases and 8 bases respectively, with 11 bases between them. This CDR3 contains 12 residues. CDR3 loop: CASSSKDRGYTF. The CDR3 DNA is TGTGCCAGCAGCTCTAAGGATCGAGGCTACACCTTC.

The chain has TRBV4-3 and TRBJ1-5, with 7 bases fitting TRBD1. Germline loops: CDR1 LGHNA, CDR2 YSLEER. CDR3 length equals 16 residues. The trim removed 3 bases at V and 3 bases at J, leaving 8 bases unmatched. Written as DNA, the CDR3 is TGCGCCAGCAGCCAGTCGACAGGGAGCCACAATCAGCCCCAGCATTTT. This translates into CASSQSTGSHNQPQHF.